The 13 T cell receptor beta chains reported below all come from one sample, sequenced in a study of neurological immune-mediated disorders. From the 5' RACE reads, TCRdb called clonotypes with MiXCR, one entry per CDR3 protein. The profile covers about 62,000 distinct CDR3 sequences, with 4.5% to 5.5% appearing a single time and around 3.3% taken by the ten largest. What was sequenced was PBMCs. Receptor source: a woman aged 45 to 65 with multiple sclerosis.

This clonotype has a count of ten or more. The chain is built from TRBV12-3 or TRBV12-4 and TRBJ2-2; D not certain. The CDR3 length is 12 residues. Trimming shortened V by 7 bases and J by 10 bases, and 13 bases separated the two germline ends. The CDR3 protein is CASTLSEKELFF. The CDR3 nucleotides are TGTGCCAGCACTCTTTCGGAAAAGGAGCTGTTTTTT.

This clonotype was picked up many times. CDR3 residues: CATSDWRTGELFF. In DNA form, the CDR3 reads TGTGCCACCAGTGATTGGAGGACCGGGGAGCTGTTTTTT. This sequence joins TRBV24-1 and TRBJ2-2, with D possibly being TRBD2 (5 bases). The CDR3 is 13 residues long. The V and J ends lost 2 bases and 5 bases respectively, with 5 bases between them. Per the germline V gene, CDR1 is KGHDR and CDR2 is SFDVKD.

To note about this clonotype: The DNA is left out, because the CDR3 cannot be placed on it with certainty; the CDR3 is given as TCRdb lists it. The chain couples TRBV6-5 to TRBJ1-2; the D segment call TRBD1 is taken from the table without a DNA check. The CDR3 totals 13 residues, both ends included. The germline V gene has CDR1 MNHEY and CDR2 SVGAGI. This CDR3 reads CASSFGEGEGYTF.

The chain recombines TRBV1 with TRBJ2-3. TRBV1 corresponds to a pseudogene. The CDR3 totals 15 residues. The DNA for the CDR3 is TGCACCAGCAGCCAAGATAGCTTCGGCACAGATACGCAGTATTTT. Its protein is CTSSQDSFGTDTQYF.

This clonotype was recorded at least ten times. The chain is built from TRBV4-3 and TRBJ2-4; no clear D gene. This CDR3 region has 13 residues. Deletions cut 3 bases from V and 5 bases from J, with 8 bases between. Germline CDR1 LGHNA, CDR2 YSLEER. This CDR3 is CASSQGSQNIQYF. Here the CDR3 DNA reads TGCGCCAGCAGCCAGGGCAGCCAAAACATTCAGTACTTC.

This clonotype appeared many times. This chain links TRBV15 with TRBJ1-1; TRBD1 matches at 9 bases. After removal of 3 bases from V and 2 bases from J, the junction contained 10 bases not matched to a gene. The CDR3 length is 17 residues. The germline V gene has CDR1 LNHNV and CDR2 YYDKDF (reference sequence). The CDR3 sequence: CATSRQWTGAVNTEAFF. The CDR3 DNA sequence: TGTGCCACCAGCAGGCAGTGGACAGGGGCCGTTAACACTGAAGCTTTCTTT.

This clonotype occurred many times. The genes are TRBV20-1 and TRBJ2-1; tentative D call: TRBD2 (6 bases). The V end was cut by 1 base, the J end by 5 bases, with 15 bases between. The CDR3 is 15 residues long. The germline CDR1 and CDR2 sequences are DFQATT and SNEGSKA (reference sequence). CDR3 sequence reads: CSARGPGTPNNEQFF. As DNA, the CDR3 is TGCAGTGCTAGAGGACCCGGGACTCCCAACAATGAGCAGTTCTTC.

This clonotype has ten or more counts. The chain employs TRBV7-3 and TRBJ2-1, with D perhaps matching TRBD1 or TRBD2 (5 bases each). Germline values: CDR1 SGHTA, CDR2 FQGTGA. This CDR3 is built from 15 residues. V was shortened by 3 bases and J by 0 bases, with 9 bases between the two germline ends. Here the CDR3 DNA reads TGTGCCAGCAGCTTGGGGGTGAGCTCCTACAATGAGCAGTTCTTC. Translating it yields CASSLGVSSYNEQFF.

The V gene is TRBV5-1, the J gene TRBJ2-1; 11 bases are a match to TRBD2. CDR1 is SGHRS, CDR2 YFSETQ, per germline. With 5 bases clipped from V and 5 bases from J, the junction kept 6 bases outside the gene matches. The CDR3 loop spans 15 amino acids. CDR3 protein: CASRVVLAGDNEQFF. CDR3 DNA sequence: TGCGCCAGCAGGGTTGTACTAGCGGGGGACAATGAGCAGTTCTTC.

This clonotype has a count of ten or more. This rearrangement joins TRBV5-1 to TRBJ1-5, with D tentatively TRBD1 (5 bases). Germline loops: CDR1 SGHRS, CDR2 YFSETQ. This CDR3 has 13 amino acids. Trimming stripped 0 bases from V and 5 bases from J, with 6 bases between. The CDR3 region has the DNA TGCGCCAGCAGCTTGGGGGGGGATCAGCCCCAGCATTTT. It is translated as CASSLGGDQPQHF.

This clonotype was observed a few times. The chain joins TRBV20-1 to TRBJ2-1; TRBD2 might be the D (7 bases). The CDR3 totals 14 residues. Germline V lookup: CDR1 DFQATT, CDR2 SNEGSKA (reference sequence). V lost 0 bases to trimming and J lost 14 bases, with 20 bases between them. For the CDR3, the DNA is TGCAGTGCTAGAGATCCCCAATCTAGGGGGGGTGAGTTCTTC. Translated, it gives CSARDPQSRGGEFF.

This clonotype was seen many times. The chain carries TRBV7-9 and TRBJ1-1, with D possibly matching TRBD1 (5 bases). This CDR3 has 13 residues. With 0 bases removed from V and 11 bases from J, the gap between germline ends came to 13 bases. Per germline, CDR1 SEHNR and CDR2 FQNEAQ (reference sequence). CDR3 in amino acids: CASSLAGVNGAFF. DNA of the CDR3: TGTGCCAGCAGCTTAGCGGGGGTGAATGGGGCTTTCTTT. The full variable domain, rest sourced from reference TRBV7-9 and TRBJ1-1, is DTGVSQNPRHKITKRGQNVTFRCDPISEHNRLYWYRQTLGQGPEFLTYFQNEAQLEKSRLLSDRFSAERPKGSFSTLEIQRTEQGDSAMYLCASSLAGVNGAFFGQGTRLTVV.

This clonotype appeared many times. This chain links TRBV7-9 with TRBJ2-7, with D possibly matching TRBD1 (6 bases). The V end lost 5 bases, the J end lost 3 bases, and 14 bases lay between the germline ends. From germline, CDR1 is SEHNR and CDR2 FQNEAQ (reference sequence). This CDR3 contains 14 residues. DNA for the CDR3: TGTGCCAGCAGCCACCGGGACAAATTCTACGAGCAGTACGTC. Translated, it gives CASSHRDKFYEQYV.